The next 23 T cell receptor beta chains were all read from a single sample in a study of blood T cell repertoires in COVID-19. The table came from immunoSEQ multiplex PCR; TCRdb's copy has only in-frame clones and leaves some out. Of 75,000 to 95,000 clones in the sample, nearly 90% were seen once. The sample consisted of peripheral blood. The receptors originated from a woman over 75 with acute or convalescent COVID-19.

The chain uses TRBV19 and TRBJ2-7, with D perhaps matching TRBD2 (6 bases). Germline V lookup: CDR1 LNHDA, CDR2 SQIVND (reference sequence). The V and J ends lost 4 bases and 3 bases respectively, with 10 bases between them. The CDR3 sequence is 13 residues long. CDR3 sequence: CASSTLGGYEQYF. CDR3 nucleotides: TGTGCCAGTAGTACCCTGGGAGGCTACGAGCAGTACTTC.

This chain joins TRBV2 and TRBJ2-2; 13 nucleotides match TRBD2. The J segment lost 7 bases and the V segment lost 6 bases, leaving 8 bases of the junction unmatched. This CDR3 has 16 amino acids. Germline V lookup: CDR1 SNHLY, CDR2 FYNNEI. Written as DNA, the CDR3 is TGTGCCAGCAGAGAGGGACTAGCGGGACAGGGCGGGGAGCTGTTTTTT. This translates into CASREGLAGQGGELFF.

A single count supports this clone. As DNA, the CDR3 is TGTGCCAGCAGCTATACTAGCGGGAGATCCTACGAGCAGTACTTC. Protein: CASSYTSGRSYEQYF. The chain links TRBV27 to TRBJ2-7; the match to TRBD2 covers 11 bases. Per germline, CDR1 MNHEY and CDR2 SMNVEV (reference sequence). J was trimmed by 1 base and V by 6 bases; bases with no gene match: 5. The CDR3 loop spans 15 amino acids.

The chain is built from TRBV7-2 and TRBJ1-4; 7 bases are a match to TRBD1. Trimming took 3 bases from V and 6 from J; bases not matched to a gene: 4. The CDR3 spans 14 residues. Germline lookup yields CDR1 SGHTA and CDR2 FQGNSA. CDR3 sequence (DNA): TGTGCCAGCAGCTTGGGGACAGCGGATGAAAAACTGTTTTTT. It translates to CASSLGTADEKLFF.

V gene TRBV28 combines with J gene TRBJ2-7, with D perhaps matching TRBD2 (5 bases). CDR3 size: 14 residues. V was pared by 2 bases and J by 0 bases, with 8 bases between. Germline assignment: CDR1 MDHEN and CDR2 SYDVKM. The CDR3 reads CASSLEAASYEQYF. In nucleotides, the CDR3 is TGTGCCAGCAGTTTAGAAGCGGCCTCCTACGAGCAGTACTTC.

CDR3 DNA sequence: TGTGCCAGCAGCTTCCCGCCCTCGGGCGGGGAGCTGTTTTTT. Its protein is CASSFPPSGGELFF. This chain uses TRBV7-6 with TRBJ2-2; D is ambiguous. Between the trimmed V and J ends, which lost 3 bases and 7 bases, there was a span of 12 bases. The CDR3 spans 14 residues. Germline V lookup: CDR1 SGHVS, CDR2 FNYEAQ.

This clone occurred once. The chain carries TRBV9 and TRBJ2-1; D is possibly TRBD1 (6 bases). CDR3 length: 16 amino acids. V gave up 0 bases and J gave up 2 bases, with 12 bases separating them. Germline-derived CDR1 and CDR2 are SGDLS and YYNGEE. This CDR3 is CASSVETAGAYNEQFF. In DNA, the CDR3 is TGTGCCAGCAGCGTAGAAACGGCAGGGGCCTACAATGAGCAGTTCTTC.

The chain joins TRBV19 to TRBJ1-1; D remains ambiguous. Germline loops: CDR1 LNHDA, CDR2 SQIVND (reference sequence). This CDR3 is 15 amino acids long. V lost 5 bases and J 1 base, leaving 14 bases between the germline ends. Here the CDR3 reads CASSLLGGANTEAFF. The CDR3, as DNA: TGTGCCAGTAGTCTGCTGGGAGGAGCGAACACTGAAGCTTTCTTT.

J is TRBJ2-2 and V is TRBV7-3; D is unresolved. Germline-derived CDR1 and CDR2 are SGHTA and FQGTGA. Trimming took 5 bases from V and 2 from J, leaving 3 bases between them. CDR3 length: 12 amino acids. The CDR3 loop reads CASSPNTGELFF. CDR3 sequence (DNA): TGTGCCAGCAGCCCTAACACCGGGGAGCTGTTTTTT.

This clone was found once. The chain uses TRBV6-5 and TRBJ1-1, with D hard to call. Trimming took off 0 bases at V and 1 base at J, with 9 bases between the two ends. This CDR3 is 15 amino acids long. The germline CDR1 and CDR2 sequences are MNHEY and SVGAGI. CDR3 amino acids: CASSYSRAANTEAFF. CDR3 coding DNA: TGTGCCAGCAGTTACTCGAGGGCAGCGAACACTGAAGCTTTCTTT.

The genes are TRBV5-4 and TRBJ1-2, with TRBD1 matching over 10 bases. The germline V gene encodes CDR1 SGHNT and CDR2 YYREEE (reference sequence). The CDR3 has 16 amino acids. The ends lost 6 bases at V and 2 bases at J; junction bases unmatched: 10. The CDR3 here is CASTRRGDRGNYGYTF. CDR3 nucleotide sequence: TGTGCCAGCACCCGGCGAGGGGACAGGGGAAACTATGGCTACACCTTC.

The CDR3 sequence: CASSRTGAGTGELFF. CDR3 bases: TGTGCCAGCAGTAGGACAGGGGCGGGCACCGGGGAGCTGTTTTTT. V usage is TRBV7-3 and J usage is TRBJ2-2; TRBD1 matches 9 bases. Germline trimming cut 6 bases from V and 4 bases from J; bases unmatched to any gene: 6. This CDR3 contains 15 residues. Germline assignment: CDR1 SGHTA and CDR2 FQGTGA.

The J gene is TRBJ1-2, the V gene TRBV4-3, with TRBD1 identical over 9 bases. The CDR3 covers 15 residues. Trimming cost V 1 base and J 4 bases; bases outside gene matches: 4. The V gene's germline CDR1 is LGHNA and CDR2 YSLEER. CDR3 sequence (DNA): TGCGCCAGCAGCCAAGCCTCGGGACAGGGCTATGGCTACACCTTC. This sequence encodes CASSQASGQGYGYTF.

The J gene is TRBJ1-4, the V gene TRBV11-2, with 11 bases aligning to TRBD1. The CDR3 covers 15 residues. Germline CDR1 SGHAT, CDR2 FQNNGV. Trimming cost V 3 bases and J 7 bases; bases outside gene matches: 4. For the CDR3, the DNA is TGTGCCAGCAGCTTGCCGGGACAGGGGGGTGAAAAACTGTTTTTT. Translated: CASSLPGQGGEKLFF.

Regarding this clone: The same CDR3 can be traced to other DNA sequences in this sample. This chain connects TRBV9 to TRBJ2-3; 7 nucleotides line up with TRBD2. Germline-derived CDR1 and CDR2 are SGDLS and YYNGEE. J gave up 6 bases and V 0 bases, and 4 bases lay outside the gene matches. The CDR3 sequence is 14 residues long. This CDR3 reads CASSVEVSGDTQYF. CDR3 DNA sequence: TGTGCCAGCAGCGTAGAGGTTAGCGGGGATACGCAGTATTTT.

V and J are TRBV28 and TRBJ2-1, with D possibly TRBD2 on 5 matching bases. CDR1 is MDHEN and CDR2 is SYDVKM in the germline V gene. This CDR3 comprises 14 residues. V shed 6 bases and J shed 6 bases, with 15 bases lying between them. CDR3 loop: CASSLAANINEQFF. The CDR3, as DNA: TGTGCCAGCAGCCTAGCCGCCAACATCAATGAGCAGTTCTTC.

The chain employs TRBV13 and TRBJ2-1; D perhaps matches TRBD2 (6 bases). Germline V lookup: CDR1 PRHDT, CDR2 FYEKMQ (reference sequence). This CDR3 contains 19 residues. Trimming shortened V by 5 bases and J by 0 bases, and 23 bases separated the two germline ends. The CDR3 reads CASSPWGGDVTISYNEQFF. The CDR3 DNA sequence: TGTGCCAGCAGCCCCTGGGGCGGGGACGTAACAATCTCCTACAATGAGCAGTTCTTC.

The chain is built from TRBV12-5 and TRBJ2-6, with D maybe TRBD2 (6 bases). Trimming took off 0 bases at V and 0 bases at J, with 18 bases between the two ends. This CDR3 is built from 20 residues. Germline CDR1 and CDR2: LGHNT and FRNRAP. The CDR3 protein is CASGLVRVRGLLSGANVLTF. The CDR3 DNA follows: TGTGCTAGTGGTTTGGTACGTGTAAGGGGACTCCTCTCTGGGGCCAACGTCCTGACTTTC.

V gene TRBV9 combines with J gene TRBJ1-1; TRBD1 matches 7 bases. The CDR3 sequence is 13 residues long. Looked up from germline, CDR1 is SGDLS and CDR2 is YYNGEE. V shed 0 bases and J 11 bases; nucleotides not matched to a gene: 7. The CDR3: CASSVGTGGEAFF. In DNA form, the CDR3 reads TGTGCCAGCAGCGTAGGGACAGGCGGAGAGGCTTTCTTT.

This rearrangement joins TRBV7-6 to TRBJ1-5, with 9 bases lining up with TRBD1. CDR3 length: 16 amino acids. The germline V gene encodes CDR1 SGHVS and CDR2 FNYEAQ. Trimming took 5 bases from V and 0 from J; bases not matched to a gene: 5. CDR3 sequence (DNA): TGTGCCAGCAGCAAAGAGACAGGGGGTAGCAATCAGCCCCAGCATTTT. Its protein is CASSKETGGSNQPQHF.

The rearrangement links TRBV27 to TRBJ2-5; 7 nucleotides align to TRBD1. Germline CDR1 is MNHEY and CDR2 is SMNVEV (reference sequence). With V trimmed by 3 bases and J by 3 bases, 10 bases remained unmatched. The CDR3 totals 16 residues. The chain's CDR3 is CASSLRPTGWEETQYF. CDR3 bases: TGTGCCAGCAGTTTGCGACCGACAGGGTGGGAAGAGACCCAGTACTTC.

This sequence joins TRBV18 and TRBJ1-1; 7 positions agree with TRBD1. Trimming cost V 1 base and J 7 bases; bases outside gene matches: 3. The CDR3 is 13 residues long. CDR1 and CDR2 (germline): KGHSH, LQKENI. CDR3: CASSPQGAGEAFF. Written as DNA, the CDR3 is TGTGCCAGCTCACCACAGGGGGCAGGTGAAGCTTTCTTT.

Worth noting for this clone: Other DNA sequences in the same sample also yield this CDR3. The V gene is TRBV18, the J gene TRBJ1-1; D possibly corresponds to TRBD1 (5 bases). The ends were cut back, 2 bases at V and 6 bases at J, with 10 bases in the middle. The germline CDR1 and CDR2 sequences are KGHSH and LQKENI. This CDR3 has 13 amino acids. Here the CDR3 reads CASSPTGDAEAFF. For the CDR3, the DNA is TGTGCCAGCTCACCAACAGGAGACGCTGAAGCTTTCTTT.